This T cell receptor (beta chain) was recorded in a study of tumor and adjacent non-tumor tissue in lung cancer. The overall study: Histology: around twelve adenocarcinoma, a couple of squamous cell carcinoma, 1 small cell lung cancer. Whole-study results and caveats: Top 100 clones took a larger repertoire share in normal lung. Tumor TCR diversity, when higher, was linked to shorter survival.

As to this clonotype: Antigen: not known. At one end the junction does not follow the germline gene, possibly because of a read error.

The CDR3 contains 14 residues. Germline V CDR1 and CDR2: SQVTM, ANQGSEA. The template was RNA from unsorted bulk tissue. More than 3 cm separated this lung sample from the edge of the tumor. Chemotherapy-naive patients with new lung cancer underwent thoracic surgery in China, August–late 2014. A modified ARM-PCR protocol with three rounds of nested PCR amplified TCRbeta. TCRdb reprocessed the multiplex PCR reads with MiXCR, giving one entry per CDR3 protein. The profile shows around 57,000 distinct CDR3 sequences, over 60% of them singletons. This TCR was sampled from a man in his 70s with non-small cell lung cancer. The sample was distant non-tumor lung tissue. The chain employs TRBV29-1 and TRBJ2-4; 7 bases are shared with TRBD2. The DNA for the CDR3 is TGCAGCGTTGAAGTAAGCGGGGCTCAAAACATTCTGTACTTC. Translating gives CSVEVSGAQNILYF.